These 8 T cell receptor beta chains were all obtained from the same sample, sequenced in a study of tissue T cells after allogeneic stem cell transplantation. Sequencing used immunoSEQ multiplex PCR; TCRdb keeps in-frame clones, though not all of them. In the table there are some 48,000 clones, 73% of which are singletons. The sequenced material came from sorted cells pooled from one or two spleens. These receptors were obtained from a pool of C57BL/6 mice in good health.

Of note for this clone: Germline and genes: mouse. The read terminates 1 residue before the CDR3 end, so the remaining end is supplied by the germline J gene. The V and J genes are TRBV15 and TRBJ2-2; 8 bases fit TRBD1. Germline loops: CDR1 SGHND, CDR2 FRSKSL. Unmatched junction bases numbered 1, after V lost 1 base and J lost 3 bases. This CDR3 is built from 15 residues. The part of the CDR3 DNA that was read is TGTGCCAGCAGTTTAGAGACAGGGGACACCGGGCAGCTCTAC. Its protein product is CASSLETGDTGQLY. The entire CDR3 protein is CASSLETGDTGQLYF.

Turning to this clone: Gene names and germline match the mouse. The read gets to within 1 residue of the CDR3 end, and the germline J gene fills in the rest. The rearrangement joins TRBV19 to TRBJ1-1, with D unclear. The germline V gene has CDR1 FNHDT and CDR2 SITEND (reference sequence). This CDR3 contains 13 residues. Trimming took off 1 base at V and 1 base at J, with 5 bases between the two ends. CDR3 DNA, as far as it was read: TGTGCCAGCAGTATACCCGGAAACACAGAAGTCTTC. Translation gives CASSIPGNTEVF. The entire CDR3 reads CASSIPGNTEVFF.

Concerning this clone: Gene names denote mouse genes. The read comes to an end 1 residue before the CDR3 does, leaving the germline J gene to fill in the end. Other nucleotide sequences from this sample produce the same CDR3. The chain is built from TRBV13-2 and TRBJ1-1; the D gene is possibly TRBD1 (5 bases). There are 11 residues in the CDR3. Germline V gene data show CDR1 as NNHNN and CDR2 as SYGAGS (reference sequence). Trimming left V 5 bases short and J 5 bases short, with 7 bases between. The part of the CDR3 DNA that was read is TGTGCCAGCGGACCAGGGACAGAAGTCTTC. It translates to CASGPGTEVF. In full, the CDR3 reads CASGPGTEVFF.

For this clone: Genes and germline are mouse. With the read ending 1 residue before the CDR3 end, the germline J gene is used to fill in that end. The rearrangement links TRBV14 to TRBJ2-1; 9 nucleotides agree with TRBD2. This CDR3 region has 15 residues. J gave up 6 bases and V 1 base, and 5 bases lay outside the gene matches. Per the germline V gene, CDR1 is SGHDT and CDR2 is FRDEAV. CDR3 amino acids: CASSFVGGRRAEQFF. The sequenced part of the CDR3 DNA is TGTGCCAGCAGTTTCGTGGGGGGGCGCCGTGCTGAGCAGTTC.

In the case of this clone: The gene names here belong to mouse. The read is 1 residue too short to cover the CDR3 end, so that end is filled in from the germline J gene. The gene calls are TRBV13-2 and TRBJ2-1, with 7 bases identical to TRBD1. After removal of 1 base from V and 3 bases from J, the junction contained 1 base not matched to a gene. This CDR3 is built from 14 residues. Looked up from germline, CDR1 is NNHNN and CDR2 is SYGAGS (reference sequence). The CDR3 loop reads CASGDSGGYAEQFF. The CDR3 bases that were read are TGTGCCAGCGGTGATTCAGGGGGCTATGCTGAGCAGTTC.

This clone is a singleton in its sample. These gene names are mouse names. The missing CDR3 end, 1 residue past where the read stops, is filled in from the germline J gene. The chain carries TRBV4 and TRBJ2-4; D possibly corresponds to TRBD1 (5 bases). Germline V CDR1 and CDR2: LGHDT, YNNKQL (reference sequence). The CDR3 loop spans 14 amino acids. The V and J ends lost 4 bases and 3 bases respectively, with 11 bases between them. The sequenced part of the CDR3 DNA is TGTGCCAGCAGCTTGTCAGGGAACCAAAACACCTTGTAC. Protein product: CASSLSGNQNTLY. The entire CDR3 is CASSLSGNQNTLYF. Full variable domain (missing parts from reference TRBV4 and TRBJ2-4): ETAVFQTPNYHVTQVGNEVSFNCKQTLGHDTMYWYKQDSKKLLKIMFSYNNKQLIVNETVPRRFSPQSSDKAHLNLRIKSVEPEDSAVYLCASSLSGNQNTLYFGAGTRLSVL.

Turning to this clone: Gene names and germline match the mouse. The CDR3 end lies 1 residue beyond the end of the read and is filled in from the germline J gene. The chain combines TRBV26 with TRBJ1-6; D not certain. TRBJ1-6 is an ORF for which the function is uncertain. CDR1 and CDR2 (germline): KGHPV, FQNQEV (reference sequence). The CDR3 is 14 residues long. V was trimmed by 2 bases and J by 0 bases, leaving 2 bases between them. CDR3 amino acids: CASSLHSYNSPLYF. The part of the CDR3 DNA that was read is TGTGCCAGCAGTCTGCATTCCTATAATTCGCCCCTCTAC.

About this clone: Gene names follow the mouse nomenclature. The sequenced fragment ends 1 residue before the CDR3 boundary, so the rest is inferred from the germline J gene. The chain uses TRBV12-2 and TRBJ2-1, with 12 positions matching TRBD2. Germline V lookup: CDR1 SGHLS, CDR2 HYDKME. V shed 2 bases, J shed 7 bases, and the junction held 5 bases outside the gene matches. This CDR3 contains 15 residues. The CDR3 sequence: CASSPGTGGRAEQFF. The DNA read from the CDR3 is TGTGCCAGCTCTCCCGGGACTGGGGGGCGGGCTGAGCAGTTC.